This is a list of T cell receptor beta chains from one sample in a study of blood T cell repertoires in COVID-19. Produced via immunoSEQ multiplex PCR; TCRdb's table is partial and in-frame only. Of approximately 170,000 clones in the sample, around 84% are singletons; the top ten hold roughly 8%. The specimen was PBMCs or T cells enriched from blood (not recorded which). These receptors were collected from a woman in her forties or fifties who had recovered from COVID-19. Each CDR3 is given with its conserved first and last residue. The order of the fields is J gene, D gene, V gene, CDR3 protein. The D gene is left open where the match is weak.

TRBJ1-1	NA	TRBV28	CASSSYYREAFF
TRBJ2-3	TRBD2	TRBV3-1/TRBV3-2	CASSLRLAGRLDTQYF
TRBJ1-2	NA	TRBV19	CASSIDWRGDGGYTF
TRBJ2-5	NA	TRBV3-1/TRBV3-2	CASSQSTEETQYF
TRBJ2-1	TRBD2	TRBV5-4	CASSSAAGAVYNEQFF
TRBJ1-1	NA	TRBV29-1	CSGQFLDSTFTEAFF
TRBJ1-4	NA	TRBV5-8	CASSGGALNEKLFF
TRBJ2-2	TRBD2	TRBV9	CASSGPLFGLAAGELFF
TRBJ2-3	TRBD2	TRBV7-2	CASSTGLAETDTQYF
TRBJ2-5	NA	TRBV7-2	CASSLEGLAGRPVRETQYF
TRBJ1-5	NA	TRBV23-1	CASSQSDRDNQPQHF
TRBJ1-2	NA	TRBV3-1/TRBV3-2	CASSHPTGADGYTF
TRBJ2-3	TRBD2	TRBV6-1	CASSEGPSGGPAPRRDTQYF
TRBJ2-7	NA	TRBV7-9	CASSLDLRRYEQYF
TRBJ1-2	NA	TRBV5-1	CASSGQGYGYTF
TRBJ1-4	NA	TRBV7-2	CASSLTTGATNEKLFF
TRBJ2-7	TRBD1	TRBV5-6	CASSLGTGNHEQYF
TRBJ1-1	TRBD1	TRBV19	CASRPDRVTEAFF
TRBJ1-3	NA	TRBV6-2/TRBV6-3	CASSLGFGNTIYF
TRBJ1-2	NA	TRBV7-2	CASSATGYGYTF
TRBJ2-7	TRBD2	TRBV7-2	CASSAALAGYEQYF
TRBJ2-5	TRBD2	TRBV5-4	CASSSAGEGPQETQYF
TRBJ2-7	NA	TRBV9	CASSPTGYEQYF
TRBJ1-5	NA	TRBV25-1	CASSAGREQPQHF
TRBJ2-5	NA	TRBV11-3	CASIRPRRGTQYF
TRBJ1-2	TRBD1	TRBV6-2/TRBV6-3	CASSYNRGLYGYTF
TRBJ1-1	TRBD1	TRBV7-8	CASSHPRDSNTEAFF
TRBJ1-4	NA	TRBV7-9	CASSPEGFEKLFF
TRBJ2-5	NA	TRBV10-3	CAIRGANGKETQYF
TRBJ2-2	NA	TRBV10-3	CAISPATGELFF
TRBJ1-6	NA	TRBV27	CASRPPGHPSSYNSPLHF
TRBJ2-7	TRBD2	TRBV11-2	CASRLTSGNYEQYF
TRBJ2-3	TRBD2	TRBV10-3	CAVGTSGTDTQYF